This TCR beta chain was identified in a study of cytomegalovirus exposure and HLA in healthy donors (dated by TCRdb to the late 2010s). Turning to the overall study: In an earlier analysis of some 610 of the donors, approximately 260 Gb of sequence data and 120 million or so unique TCR beta sequences from 150 million to 200 million T cells were reported. The genetic ancestry cluster associated with self-reported Caucasian donors included 81% of the 300 to 450 genotyped donors. High-throughput TCR immunosequencing, statistical association of individual TCRs with disease status, and machine learning were combined to predict cytomegalovirus infection status. The study used immunosequencing to profile the T cell repertoires of approximately 630 subjects and linked those repertoires to cytomegalovirus serostatus. Both class I and class II loci were covered by HLA typing, at four-digit resolution. An earlier analysis of around 540 of the donors applied high-throughput TCR beta sequencing to assess whether each TCR beta V gene segment acted as functional or pseudogenic. An early release covering roughly 640 HLA-typed donors comprised approximately 290 gigabases of sequencing data and roughly 85 million unique TCR sequences. Rather than drawing on any new phenotypic data, the later analysis identified candidate immune exposures from TCR beta sequences and the way those sequences occurred across donors. In a later analysis, previously published TCR beta repertoires from about 670 donors were re-analyzed and high-resolution HLA genotyping was added so that TCR occurrence patterns could be studied. In addition to the first cohort of 650 to 800 subjects, a separate validation cohort of about 120 different subjects was used. A handful of DR-DQ haplotypes were handled as single units for association and clustering because linkage in the cohort was strong. Donor age, sex, ethnicity and CMV serostatus were compiled together with the repertoire data. Typing coverage differed by locus: A, B, C, DRB1 and DQB1 were typed in about 620-630 donors, DQA1 in approximately 520, DPA1 in approximately 600, and DPB1 in 450 to 490. The study aimed to test whether cataloging public T cell receptors could reveal signatures of past pathogen exposure. Across approximately 400 genotyped donors of the cohort, an average of approximately 240,000 unique TCR beta nucleotide sequences per donor were sequenced, and roughly 20% of those sequences were non-productive. Every discovery cohort repertoire had been produced on one sequencing platform. A later genetic analysis took genome-wide SNP genotypes for about three fifths of the 666 donors and used that subset as a discovery cohort. On the study overall, not on this receptor specifically: In a later analysis, the rate of TCR association differed among HLA loci, with DRB1 alleles having the most associated TCRs and HLA-C alleles having the fewest. When HLA alleles, especially DR and DQ, strongly co-occurred, TCR associations were difficult to assign to individual alleles. Most TCR sequences were observed very rarely across donors, whereas some public TCRs were present in many individuals. A group of highly shared sequence variants was considered likely to be a technical artifact of the sequencing pipeline. Linkage disequilibrium might explain the correlated functional status among segregating V segments, but an unknown experimental factor could not be excluded. A total of 150 to 200 TCR beta chains were listed by the study as associated with cytomegalovirus. This cohort had only TCR beta chains sequenced, and the lack of alpha or paired-chain data limited which features could be detected. CMV serostatus was the only immune exposure information available for the cohort. In an earlier analysis of some 500 of the donors, most TCR beta V segments were observed in productive rearrangements about 87% or about 30% of the time, broadly matching IMGT annotations. In vitro tests confirmed that a few of the cytomegalovirus-associated TCR beta chains recognize cytomegalovirus antigens. In a later analysis, 15,000 to 20,000 TCR beta sequences were associated with specific HLA alleles at a false discovery rate of 0.05. Compared with the roughly 700-donor mean, donors in an Asian-associated ancestry cluster had fewer N-insertions in productive TCRs, according to a later genetic analysis. Several of the top co-occurrence clusters appeared to be linked to parvovirus B19, influenza, CMV and Epstein-Barr virus, according to a later analysis. It was suggested by the authors that the approach could potentially be generalized to other disease states and immunological phenotypes. About 15 rarely observed V segments, including chromosome 9 orphons, were excluded from the earlier analysis of 550 to 700 of the donors because counts were too low. Some IMGT-functional V segments, including TRBV6-2 and TRBV6-3, could not be distinguished by the 87-base-pair reads and were therefore excluded. Because HLA typing was unavailable for some donors at each locus, only the typed subset was used in association tests. A further reported finding was that TCR beta sequences accurately predicted the HLA-A and HLA-B alleles for most subjects in the first cohort. Cytomegalovirus status was reported to be diagnosed by the classifier with high specificity and sensitivity in both the original and validation cohorts. Compared with equally common non-associated chains, HLA-associated TCR beta chains in a later analysis were more clonally expanded and had lower generation probabilities. According to a later analysis, most CMV-associated TCR beta chains appeared to be HLA-restricted, and the HLA associations seemed to be driven largely by CMV exposure. V-gene and J-gene trimming of TCR beta chains was associated with a missense DCLRE1C variant in a later genetic analysis, and the association was replicated in an independent cohort. Sequencing depth was assumed to be roughly uniform across donors in the presence/absence analyses, though that assumption may not hold.

CDR1 SGDLS and CDR2 YYNGEE were looked up in the germline V gene. Clipping removes 3 bases from V and 5 bases from J, with 8 as the unmatched junction base count. The CDR3 measures 16 amino acids from cysteine to phenylalanine. Only the CDR3 portion is preserved as DNA: 48 bases, with reading frame beginning at the first base. Libraries were made using the immunoSEQ multiplex PCR assay. The multiplex PCR relied on a mix of 60 forward primers for TCR Vbeta segments and 13 reverse primers for TCR Jbeta segments. The CDR3 region of rearranged TCR beta genes was amplified from genomic DNA with a multiplex PCR assay. The amplified TCR beta libraries were sequenced on the Illumina HiSeq System as 87-base-pair reads. The published analysis was carried out like this. A later analysis counted about 80 million unique TCR beta chains across the 650 to 800 repertoires, and around 12 million of these chains were shared by at least two donors. A nearest-neighbor algorithm error-corrected the raw reads and collapsed the reads into unique sequences, merging closely related sequences to remove PCR and sequencing errors. CDR3 sequences were aligned to IMGT reference sequences to assign V, D and J gene segments. For a sequence to be retained, a match of at least six nucleotides to both a V gene segment and a J gene segment was required. Rearrangements were called productive when the CDR3 lacked stop codons and stayed in frame with V and J; all others were non-productive. Following IMGT convention, CDR3 was defined as the stretch from the second conserved V-encoded cysteine to the conserved J-encoded phenylalanine. The earlier analysis of a few hundred of the donors excluded any sequence lacking an unambiguous match to a single V gene segment. An earlier analysis of some 610 of the donors called V segments functional above 56.7% productive rearrangements and segregating when the between-donor standard deviation exceeded 5%. To diagnose cytomegalovirus status from the catalog of TCR beta chain sequences, a statistical classification framework was built. In a later analysis, V and J genes were assigned by comparing TCR nucleotide sequences against IMGT/GENE-DB human TR gene sequences. The TCRdist pipeline was used in a later analysis to assign CDR3 sequences and most-parsimonious VDJ recombination scenarios. In a later analysis, every TCR beta chain was defined by the combination of its CDR3 amino acid sequence and its V-gene family, and reads without a unique V-gene family were dropped. A later analysis removed roughly 590 highly shared, low-generation-probability nucleotide sequences to deal with suspected cross-contamination and a sequencing artifact. In a later analysis, a clonal expansion index was calculated for each public chain from normalized within-repertoire ranks of inferred template counts. In a later analysis, generation probabilities were computed using a VDJ recombination model fitted to out-of-frame rearrangements, and the results were checked against IGoR. In a later analysis, hypergeometric tests were used to score TCR-TCR, TCR-HLA and TCR-CMV co-occurrence, with a repertoire-size bias correction applied to TCR pairs. To estimate false discovery rates, a later analysis permuted the HLA or CMV assignments 20 times. A later analysis grouped co-occurring TCRs with DBSCAN, adding TCRdist sequence similarity when clustering within HLA-allele-positive subsets. For co-occurrence clustering, repertoires with fewer than 30,000 or more than 120,000 public chains were excluded, along with 5 or 6 repertoires with anomalous nucleotide sharing. TCRdb mirrors the immuneACCESS table, restricted to in-frame sequences. Some clones are absent from its copies; in checked studies, under half trace to an unresolved V gene, and the reason for the others is unknown. The V and J calls and the clone size are those of that table, but D and trimming were determined from the DNA. The sample contains about 200,000 clones, roughly 79% of them found a single time. Less than 2% of the sample comes from the top ten.

This clone has just one count. Which antigen it targets is not known. No clone much larger than this one lies a single base away; base qualities are absent. In total, just over 650 healthy bone marrow donors made up the cohort. At the time of sampling, all cohort members were nominally healthy, though unrecorded immune exposures were likely present. The donor was CMV seronegative and was included in the group of a few hundred seronegative cohort members. A peripheral blood sample was collected from each donor, and TCR beta sequencing was performed on peripheral blood mononuclear cells. The Qiagen DNeasy Blood Extraction Kit was used to extract genomic DNA from the blood cell samples.

Sequences were obtained from PBMCs. The V and J segments used are TRBV9 and TRBJ2-5; a stretch of 12 junction bases matches TRBD1. The clonotype originates from a man aged 25-45 years in good health and CMV-seronegative. The CDR3 region: CASSDRDRGHRETQYF. The DNA reads as follows: TGTGCCAGCAGCGACCGGGACAGGGGGCATAGGGAGACCCAGTACTTC. Reference TRBV9 and TRBJ2-5 genes cover what lies past the CDR3, so the full variable domain is DSGVTQTPKHLITATGQRVTLRCSPRSGDLSVYWYQQSLDQGLQFLIQYYNGEERAKGNILERFSAQQFPDLHSELNLSSLELGDSALYFCASSDRDRGHRETQYFGPGTRLLVL.